This is a list of T cell receptor beta chains from one sample in a study of shared T cell receptors in the human thymus. The data were produced by immunoSEQ multiplex PCR, yet TCRdb's version contains in-frame clones alone and is incomplete. The sample lists 640,000 or so clones, roughly 86% occurring once. These same records also appear under a second study, on human thymus T cells.

Sample: thymocytes. The receptor set was obtained from a boy in the first two years of life with a congenital heart defect. CDR3s include the opening cysteine and the closing phenylalanine or tryptophan. Size is omitted from some rows. Given values are once, few, many or a class for expanded clones.

cdr3_aa: CASSPRRTSRSSYNEQFF; clone_size: .; j_call: TRBJ2-1; v_call: TRBV4-3
cdr3_aa: CASSQEEQVPSYEQYF; clone_size: .; j_call: TRBJ2-7; v_call: TRBV4-1
cdr3_aa: CASNRSFSSGRVWDTGELFF; clone_size: .; j_call: TRBJ2-2; v_call: TRBV28
cdr3_aa: CASNKKAGGQTNTQYF; clone_size: .; j_call: TRBJ2-3; v_call: TRBV2
cdr3_aa: CASSKMTVNTEAFF; clone_size: .; j_call: TRBJ1-1; v_call: TRBV5-6
cdr3_aa: CASSEGRGKALHF; clone_size: .; j_call: TRBJ1-6; v_call: TRBV6-1
cdr3_aa: CASSPTGRGDTEAFF; clone_size: .; j_call: TRBJ1-1; v_call: TRBV28
cdr3_aa: CASSQGSTGGSSYNSPLHF; clone_size: .; j_call: TRBJ1-6; v_call: TRBV4-3
cdr3_aa: CASSLKWGGNEQFF; clone_size: .; j_call: TRBJ2-1; v_call: TRBV7-9
cdr3_aa: CASSQGSGPSEAMPSSPLHF; clone_size: .; j_call: TRBJ1-6; v_call: TRBV4-1
cdr3_aa: CASSHNHGAYEQYF; clone_size: .; j_call: TRBJ2-7; v_call: TRBV28
cdr3_aa: CASSPRGLTAEAFF; clone_size: .; j_call: TRBJ1-1; v_call: TRBV6-5
cdr3_aa: CASSPTSGSSDTQYF; clone_size: .; j_call: TRBJ2-3; v_call: TRBV18
cdr3_aa: CASSQDRRGNSPLHF; clone_size: .; j_call: TRBJ1-6; v_call: TRBV4-3
cdr3_aa: CATSRLKGLAGWGQYF; clone_size: .; j_call: TRBJ2-3; v_call: TRBV15
cdr3_aa: CASLGTGSSYEQYF; clone_size: .; j_call: TRBJ2-7; v_call: TRBV7-9
cdr3_aa: CASSTLGLAEETQYF; clone_size: .; j_call: TRBJ2-5; v_call: TRBV19
cdr3_aa: CASSWEQGPQKAFF; clone_size: .; j_call: TRBJ1-1; v_call: TRBV7-8
cdr3_aa: CASSLGTGARYNEQFF; clone_size: .; j_call: TRBJ2-1; v_call: TRBV5-1
cdr3_aa: CASSHGGTPLSYEQYF; clone_size: .; j_call: TRBJ2-7; v_call: TRBV7-2
cdr3_aa: CASSLDWTIPTTDTQYF; clone_size: .; j_call: TRBJ2-3; v_call: TRBV7-2
cdr3_aa: CASILPGTTYTDTQYF; clone_size: .; j_call: TRBJ2-3; v_call: TRBV10-1
cdr3_aa: CASSGGQGDGYTF; clone_size: .; j_call: TRBJ1-2; v_call: TRBV6-6
cdr3_aa: CASSYQRTALETQYF; clone_size: once; j_call: TRBJ2-5; v_call: TRBV6-5
cdr3_aa: CAWSPRTGHSSLHF; clone_size: .; j_call: TRBJ1-6; v_call: TRBV30
cdr3_aa: CASSSTGVVGNEQYF; clone_size: .; j_call: TRBJ2-7; v_call: TRBV6-5
cdr3_aa: CASSVGDRSSYEQYF; clone_size: .; j_call: TRBJ2-7; v_call: TRBV9
cdr3_aa: CASSLLYRSTEAFF; clone_size: .; j_call: TRBJ1-1; v_call: TRBV6-5
cdr3_aa: CASTLLMRLAGPADTQYF; clone_size: .; j_call: TRBJ2-3; v_call: TRBV5-6
cdr3_aa: CASSLRTGFNEQYF; clone_size: .; j_call: TRBJ2-7; v_call: TRBV7-9
cdr3_aa: CATSSKTGIHYEQYF; clone_size: few; j_call: TRBJ2-7; v_call: TRBV15
cdr3_aa: CASSTRDRVVEQYF; clone_size: once; j_call: TRBJ2-7; v_call: TRBV19
cdr3_aa: CASQKEDRGLQPQHF; clone_size: .; j_call: TRBJ1-5; v_call: TRBV2
cdr3_aa: CASSRRTSGSTDTQYF; clone_size: .; j_call: TRBJ2-3; v_call: TRBV7-2
cdr3_aa: CASSMGGPRGNQPQHF; clone_size: .; j_call: TRBJ1-5; v_call: TRBV19
cdr3_aa: CASSQSAGVVDTQYF; clone_size: .; j_call: TRBJ2-3; v_call: TRBV4-3
cdr3_aa: CASSQDERRVETQYF; clone_size: .; j_call: TRBJ2-5; v_call: TRBV14
cdr3_aa: CSALNGYGYTF; clone_size: .; j_call: TRBJ1-2; v_call: TRBV20-1
cdr3_aa: CASSLGGPLNTEAFF; clone_size: .; j_call: TRBJ1-1; v_call: TRBV28
cdr3_aa: CASSFPRAGTGKFGYTF; clone_size: .; j_call: TRBJ1-2; v_call: TRBV28
cdr3_aa: CASSLPPRLAGAPLETQYF; clone_size: once; j_call: TRBJ2-5; v_call: TRBV5-6
cdr3_aa: CASSQRSGSPPAFF; clone_size: .; j_call: TRBJ1-1; v_call: TRBV4-1
cdr3_aa: CASSPRPGLAGADTQYF; clone_size: .; j_call: TRBJ2-3; v_call: TRBV9
cdr3_aa: CASSLSANEKLFF; clone_size: .; j_call: TRBJ1-4; v_call: TRBV7-9
cdr3_aa: CSVKIGIEDNEKLFF; clone_size: .; j_call: TRBJ1-4; v_call: TRBV29-1
cdr3_aa: CASSQDGGSLPEQYF; clone_size: .; j_call: TRBJ2-7; v_call: TRBV4-3
cdr3_aa: CSVETGWYEQYF; clone_size: once; j_call: TRBJ2-7; v_call: TRBV29-1
cdr3_aa: CASSPKTPLVDRWRYF; clone_size: .; j_call: TRBJ2-7; v_call: TRBV4-1
cdr3_aa: CAWSHGQGKSPLHF; clone_size: .; j_call: TRBJ1-6; v_call: TRBV30
cdr3_aa: CSGEGDSSSDGNEQFF; clone_size: .; j_call: TRBJ2-1; v_call: TRBV29-1
cdr3_aa: CASSYEGLAGNNEQFF; clone_size: .; j_call: TRBJ2-1; v_call: TRBV6-6
cdr3_aa: CASSDQAGGKNEQYF; clone_size: .; j_call: TRBJ2-7; v_call: TRBV6-1
cdr3_aa: CASSQSLAGGPETQYF; clone_size: .; j_call: TRBJ2-5; v_call: TRBV14
cdr3_aa: CASSKGTGMRDGYTF; clone_size: .; j_call: TRBJ1-2; v_call: TRBV10-1